This T cell receptor beta chain was captured in a study of cytomegalovirus exposure and HLA in healthy donors. Study outcomes and limitations: Another analysis was done later, and it associated around 16,000 TCR beta sequences with HLA alleles at 0.05 false discovery rate. Later genetic work tied a missense DCLRE1C variant to beta-chain V and J trimming. A later analysis showed TCR association rates differing by HLA locus, peaking at DRB1 and lowest at HLA-C.

CDR1 is SGDLS, CDR2 YYNGEE, per germline. The junction had 2 bases not matched to a gene; V was cut back by 0 bases and J by 2 bases. The CDR3 spans 16 residues. Primers included in the PCR were 60 Vbeta and 13 Jbeta primers. This table comes from immunoSEQ multiplex PCR, and its TCRdb copy is limited to in-frame clones, with some not included. The data contain fewer than 200,000 clones, approximately 86% of them singletons. This clone was detected only once. Its antigen remains unidentified. V and J are TRBV9 and TRBJ2-3, with TRBD1 matching over 11 bases. The source is a male donor in good health and CMV-seronegative. Specimen: PBMCs. This chain's CDR3 is CASSVAGQGVTDTQYF. The CDR3 DNA reads as TGTGCCAGCAGCGTAGCGGGACAGGGGGTCACAGATACGCAGTATTTT.